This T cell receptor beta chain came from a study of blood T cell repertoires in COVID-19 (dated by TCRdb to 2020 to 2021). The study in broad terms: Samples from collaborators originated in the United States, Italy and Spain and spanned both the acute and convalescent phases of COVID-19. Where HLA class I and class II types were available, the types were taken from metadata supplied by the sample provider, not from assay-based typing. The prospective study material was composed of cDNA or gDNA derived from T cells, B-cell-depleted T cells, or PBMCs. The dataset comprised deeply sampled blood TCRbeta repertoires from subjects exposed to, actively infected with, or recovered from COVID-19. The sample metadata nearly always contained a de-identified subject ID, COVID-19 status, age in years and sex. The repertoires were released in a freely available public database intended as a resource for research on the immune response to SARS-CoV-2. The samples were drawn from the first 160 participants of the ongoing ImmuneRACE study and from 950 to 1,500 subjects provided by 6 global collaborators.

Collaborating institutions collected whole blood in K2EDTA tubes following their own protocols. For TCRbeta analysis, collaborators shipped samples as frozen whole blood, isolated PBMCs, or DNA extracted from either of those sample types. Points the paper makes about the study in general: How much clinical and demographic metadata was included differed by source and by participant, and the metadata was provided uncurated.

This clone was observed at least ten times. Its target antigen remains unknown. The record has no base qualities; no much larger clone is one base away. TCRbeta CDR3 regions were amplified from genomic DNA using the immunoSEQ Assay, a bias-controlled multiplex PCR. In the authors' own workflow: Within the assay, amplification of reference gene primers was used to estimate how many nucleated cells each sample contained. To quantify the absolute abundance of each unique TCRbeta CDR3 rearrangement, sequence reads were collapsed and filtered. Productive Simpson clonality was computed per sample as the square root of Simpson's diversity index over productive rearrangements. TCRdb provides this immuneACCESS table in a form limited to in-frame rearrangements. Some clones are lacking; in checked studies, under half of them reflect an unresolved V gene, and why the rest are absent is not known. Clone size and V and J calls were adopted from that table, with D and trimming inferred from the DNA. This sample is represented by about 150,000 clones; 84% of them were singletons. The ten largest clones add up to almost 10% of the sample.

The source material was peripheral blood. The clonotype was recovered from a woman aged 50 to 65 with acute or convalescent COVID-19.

The DNA sequence is as follows: TGTGCCAGCAGCCAACGGGGGAAGCAAGAGACCCAGTACTTC. The translation is CASSQRGKQETQYF. The sequence links TRBV3-1 (or the pseudogene TRBV3-2) to TRBJ2-5; D gene: possibly TRBD2, on 6 matching bases. Cut back by 2 bases and 2 bases, the V and J ends lie 9 bases apart. From the germline V gene (reference sequence), CDR1 is LGHDT and CDR2 is YNNKEL. The CDR3 starts with the cysteine, ends with the phenylalanine, and has 14 residues. Only the CDR3 region is kept as DNA, spanning 42 bases read in frame from base 1.